These 5 T cell receptor beta chains share one sample of origin, sequenced in a study of shared clonotypes between healthy human individuals. Assay: immunoSEQ multiplex PCR; the TCRdb copy retains only in-frame clones and omits some. The top ten clones hold about 0.13% of a sample with 2.5 million or so clones, around nine tenths of them seen once. The sequenced sample consisted of naive CD4+ T cells sorted from blood. As for subset: CD45RA+ positively selected. All receptors derive from a man in his late teens or twenties in good health.

This chain joins TRBV6-5 and TRBJ2-1; 10 bases line up with TRBD2. The ends lost 5 bases at V and 10 bases at J; junction bases unmatched: 8. The CDR3 is made up of 14 amino acids. Germline loops: CDR1 MNHEY, CDR2 SVGAGI. CDR3 amino acids: CASSRAGGGQEQFF. DNA for the CDR3: TGTGCCAGCAGTCGAGCGGGGGGGGGTCAGGAGCAGTTCTTC.

The genes are TRBV11-2 and TRBJ2-1; no reliable D call. The CDR3 consists of 11 residues. V lost 5 bases and J lost 12, with 11 bases in between. Germline values: CDR1 SGHAT, CDR2 FQNNGV. The CDR3 nucleotides are TGTGCCAGCAGCAAGGGTTTTGGGCAGTTCTTC. It specifies CASSKGFGQFF.

Comment on this clone: The same CDR3 arises from other DNA sequences in this sample as well. This chain uses TRBV18 with TRBJ2-7; TRBD1 agrees at 7 bases. The junction had 3 bases not matched to a gene; V was cut back by 2 bases and J by 2 bases. The CDR3 is 14 amino acids. Looked up from germline, CDR1 is KGHSH and CDR2 is LQKENI. The CDR3 sequence is CASSPGRGTYEQYF. In DNA form, the CDR3 reads TGTGCCAGCTCACCAGGCAGGGGGACCTACGAGCAGTACTTC.

The J gene is TRBJ2-3, the V gene TRBV19; TRBD2 aligns across 8 bases. The CDR3 runs to 14 residues. J gave up 6 bases and V 5 bases, and 7 bases lay outside the gene matches. Germline V gene data show CDR1 as LNHDA and CDR2 as SQIVND (reference sequence). CDR3 loop: CASSEGLVADTQYF. CDR3 DNA: TGTGCCAGTAGTGAGGGACTAGTTGCTGATACGCAGTATTTT.

The J gene is TRBJ1-2, the V gene TRBV7-9; no clear D gene. The CDR3 is 15 residues long. Between the trimmed V and J ends, which lost 4 bases and 2 bases, there was a span of 14 bases. Germline V CDR1 and CDR2: SEHNR, FQNEAQ (reference sequence). The CDR3 coding sequence is TGTGCCAGCAGCTCCTATAGAAACGCCAACTATGGCTACACCTTC. Protein: CASSSYRNANYGYTF.